These T cell receptor beta chains were read from a single sample in a study of response to subunit inactivated influenza vaccine. TCRdb reanalysed the RT-PCR reads using MiXCR and keeps one entry per CDR3 protein. The sample contains more than 400,000 distinct CDR3 sequences, roughly 7.9% of which appear only once. The specimen was PBMCs from blood, collected roughly 24 months after vaccination. All receptors come from a man aged 50 to 69 who received an inactivated influenza vaccine. The CDR3 runs from the conserved cysteine through the conserved F or W. A D gene is named only where the DNA matches it firmly. The listing skips clone size in some rows; elsewhere it reads once, few, many or a size class.

clone_size,v_call,j_call,d_call,cdr3_aa,cdr3_nt
many,TRBV7-9,TRBJ1-4,NA,CASSVSLRGREKLFF,TGTGCCAGCAGCGTCAGCCTCCGGGGTCGTGAAAAACTGTTTTTT
NA,TRBV3-1,TRBJ2-4,TRBD2,CASSGTGGPAKNIQYF,TGTGCCAGCAGCGGCACGGGGGGGCCGGCCAAAAACATTCAGTACTTC
few,TRBV12-3/TRBV12-4,TRBJ2-1,TRBD2,CASRSPTSDNEQFF,TGTGCCAGCAGGAGCCCGACTAGCGACAATGAGCAGTTCTTC
NA,TRBV7-2,TRBJ1-6,NA,CASSSNGPVSPLHF,TGTGCCAGCAGCTCAAACGGACCTGTCTCACCCCTCCACTTT
many,TRBV18,TRBJ2-3,TRBD1,CASSPLGQGNTDTQYF,TGTGCCAGCTCACCATTGGGACAGGGGAACACAGATACGCAGTATTTT
few,TRBV6-5,TRBJ2-7,TRBD1,CASSSFATRDSNYEQYF,TGTGCCAGCAGTTCTTTCGCTACTAGGGACAGCAACTACGAGCAGTACTTC
NA,TRBV12-3/TRBV12-4,TRBJ1-2,NA,CASTPGGADYGYTF,TGTGCCAGCACCCCAGGAGGGGCGGACTATGGCTACACCTTC
many,TRBV4-1,TRBJ2-2,TRBD1,CASSPRTGVGGELFF,TGCGCCAGCAGCCCAAGGACAGGGGTGGGCGGGGAGCTGTTTTTT
NA,TRBV7-6,TRBJ2-3,TRBD2,CASSMPGLAGGMSTDTQYF,TGTGCCAGCAGCATGCCGGGACTAGCGGGGGGGATGAGCACAGATACGCAGTATTTT
NA,TRBV11-2,TRBJ2-7,NA,CASSSTGFRARYEQYF,TGTGCCAGCAGCTCCACAGGGTTTCGGGCCAGGTACGAGCAGTACTTC
NA,TRBV7-9,TRBJ2-7,NA,CASSLGTAAIQYF,TGTGCCAGCAGCTTAGGGACAGCGGCAATCCAGTACTTC
many,TRBV11-2,TRBJ1-3,TRBD1,CASSLDRTGHGNTIYF,TGTGCCAGCAGCTTAGACCGGACAGGGCATGGAAACACCATATATTTT
many,TRBV12-3/TRBV12-4,TRBJ1-3,NA,CASSLGMANTIYF,TGTGCCAGCAGTTTGGGGATGGCGAACACCATATATTTT
many,TRBV12-3/TRBV12-4,TRBJ2-1,TRBD2,CASSPGTSSLGEQFF,TGTGCCAGCAGTCCCGGGACTAGCTCGCTAGGTGAGCAGTTCTTC
NA,TRBV7-2,TRBJ2-5,NA,CASSLAGTPETQYF,TGTGCCAGCAGCTTAGCAGGGACACCAGAGACCCAGTACTTC
few,TRBV20-1,TRBJ2-1,NA,CSARDPHDNEQFF,TGCAGTGCTAGAGATCCACATGACAATGAGCAGTTCTTC
many,TRBV4-3,TRBJ1-6,NA,CASSQELDGGALHF,TGCGCCAGCAGCCAAGAACTAGACGGGGGAGCCCTCCACTTT
NA,TRBV4-2,TRBJ2-7,TRBD2,CASSQEFSGWNSYEQYF,TGTGCCAGCAGCCAAGAGTTTAGCGGGTGGAACTCCTACGAGCAGTACTTC
many,TRBV3-1,TRBJ2-7,NA,CASSQNFRDSYEQYF,TGTGCCAGCAGCCAAAATTTCCGGGACTCCTACGAGCAGTACTTC
many,TRBV20-1,TRBJ2-5,TRBD1,CSARDRDREFQETQYF,TGCAGTGCTAGAGATCGGGACAGGGAATTCCAAGAGACCCAGTACTTC
NA,TRBV5-1,TRBJ2-1,NA,CASSIRTGSSYNEQFF,TGCGCCAGCAGCATCCGGACGGGTAGCTCCTACAATGAGCAGTTCTTC
few,TRBV7-9,TRBJ2-5,NA,CASSLALGAETQYF,TGTGCCAGCAGCTTAGCGCTCGGGGCAGAGACCCAGTACTTC
few,TRBV3-1,TRBJ2-7,NA,CASSQSRGIRGYEQYF,TGTGCCAGCAGCCAAAGTCGGGGAATTCGTGGCTACGAGCAGTACTTC
NA,TRBV5-1,TRBJ2-7,NA,CASSPERTDRYEQYF,TGCGCCAGCAGCCCGGAGCGGACAGATCGTTACGAGCAGTACTTC
few,TRBV12-3/TRBV12-4,TRBJ2-7,TRBD2,CASRVGAGAYEQYF,TGTGCCAGCCGAGTGGGAGCGGGAGCCTACGAGCAGTACTTC
many,TRBV5-6,TRBJ2-1,TRBD1,CASRARGSGNEQFF,TGTGCCAGCAGGGCCAGGGGGTCTGGCAATGAGCAGTTCTTC
few,TRBV28,TRBJ2-7,NA,CASSFFPSRGSHEQYF,TGTGCCAGCAGTTTTTTCCCTAGTAGGGGGAGCCACGAGCAGTACTTC
few,TRBV12-3/TRBV12-4,TRBJ1-6,NA,CASSFREANSPLHF,TGTGCCAGCAGTTTCCGAGAGGCAAATTCACCCCTCCACTTT
many,TRBV29-1,TRBJ2-3,NA,CSVEKGFPLTSTDTQYF,TGCAGCGTTGAAAAGGGTTTCCCCCTCACTAGCACAGATACGCAGTATTTT
few,TRBV6-2/TRBV6-3,TRBJ2-7,NA,CASTGRRAYEQYF,TGTGCCAGCACCGGTAGGAGGGCCTACGAGCAGTACTTC
NA,TRBV5-5,TRBJ2-5,NA,CASSFSGTSEETQYF,TGTGCCAGCAGCTTTTCCGGGACTTCCGAAGAGACCCAGTACTTC
few,TRBV20-1,TRBJ2-1,TRBD2,CSATGLARRNEQFF,TGCAGTGCTACCGGACTAGCCCGCCGGAATGAGCAGTTCTTC
few,TRBV12-3/TRBV12-4,TRBJ2-5,NA,CASSLHSREETQYF,TGTGCCAGCAGTTTGCATAGTAGGGAAGAGACCCAGTACTTC
few,TRBV7-2,TRBJ1-3,NA,CASSYGGNTIYF,TGTGCCAGCAGCTACGGGGGAAACACCATATATTTT
NA,TRBV12-3/TRBV12-4,TRBJ1-4,NA,CASSLEGSLGNEKLFF,TGTGCCAGCAGTTTAGAGGGATCCCTCGGTAATGAAAAACTGTTTTTT
NA,TRBV5-6,TRBJ1-6,TRBD1,CASSFHGQGAASPLHF,TGTGCCAGCAGTTTCCACGGACAGGGAGCAGCTTCACCCCTCCACTTT